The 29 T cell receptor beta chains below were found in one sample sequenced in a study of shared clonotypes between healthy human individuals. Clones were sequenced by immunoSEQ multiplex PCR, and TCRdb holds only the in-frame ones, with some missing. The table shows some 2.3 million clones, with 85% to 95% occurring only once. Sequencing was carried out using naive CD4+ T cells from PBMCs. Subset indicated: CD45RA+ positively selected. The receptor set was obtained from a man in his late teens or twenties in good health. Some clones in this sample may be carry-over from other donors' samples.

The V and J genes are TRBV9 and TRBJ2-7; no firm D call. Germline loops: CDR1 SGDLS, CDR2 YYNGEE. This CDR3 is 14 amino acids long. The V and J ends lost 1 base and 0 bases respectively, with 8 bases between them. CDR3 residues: CASSVNTNSYEQYF. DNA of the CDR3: TGTGCCAGCAGCGTAAATACAAACTCCTACGAGCAGTACTTC.

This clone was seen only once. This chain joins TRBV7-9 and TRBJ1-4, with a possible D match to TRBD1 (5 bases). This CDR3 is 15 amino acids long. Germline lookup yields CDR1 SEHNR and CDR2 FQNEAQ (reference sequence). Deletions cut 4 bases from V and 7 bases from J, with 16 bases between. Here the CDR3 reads CASSWGTAVGEKLFF. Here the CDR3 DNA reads TGTGCCAGCAGCTGGGGGACGGCGGTTGGTGAAAAACTGTTTTTT.

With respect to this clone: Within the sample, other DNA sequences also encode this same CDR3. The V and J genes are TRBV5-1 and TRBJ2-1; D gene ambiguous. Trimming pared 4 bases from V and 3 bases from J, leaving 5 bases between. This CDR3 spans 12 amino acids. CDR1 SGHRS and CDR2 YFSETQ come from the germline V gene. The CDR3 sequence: CASSLNYNEQFF. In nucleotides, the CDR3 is TGCGCCAGCAGCCTTAACTACAATGAGCAGTTCTTC.

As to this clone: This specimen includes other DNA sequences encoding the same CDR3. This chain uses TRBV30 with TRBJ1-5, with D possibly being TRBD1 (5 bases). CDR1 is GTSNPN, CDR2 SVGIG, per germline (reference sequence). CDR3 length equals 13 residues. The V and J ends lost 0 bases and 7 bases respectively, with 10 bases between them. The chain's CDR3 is CAWSVRGDQPQHF. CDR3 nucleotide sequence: TGTGCCTGGAGTGTCCGTGGGGACCAGCCCCAGCATTTT.

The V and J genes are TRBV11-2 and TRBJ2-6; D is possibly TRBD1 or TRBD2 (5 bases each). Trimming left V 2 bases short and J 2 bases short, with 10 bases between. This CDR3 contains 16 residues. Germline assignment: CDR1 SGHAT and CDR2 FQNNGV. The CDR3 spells CASSLPGTAGANVLTF. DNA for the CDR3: TGTGCCAGCAGCTTACCTGGGACCGCTGGGGCCAACGTCCTGACTTTC.

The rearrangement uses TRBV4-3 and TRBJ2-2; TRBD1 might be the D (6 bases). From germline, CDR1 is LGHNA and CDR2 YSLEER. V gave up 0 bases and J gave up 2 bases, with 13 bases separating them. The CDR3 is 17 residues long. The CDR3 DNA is TGCGCCAGCAGCCAAGATACCAGGGACACTAACACCGGGGAGCTGTTTTTT. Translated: CASSQDTRDTNTGELFF.

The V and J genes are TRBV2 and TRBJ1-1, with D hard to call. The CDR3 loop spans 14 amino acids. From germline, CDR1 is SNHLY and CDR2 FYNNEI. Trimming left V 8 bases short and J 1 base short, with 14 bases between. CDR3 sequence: CASSIAERNTEAFF. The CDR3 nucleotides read TGTGCCAGCTCGATAGCCGAAAGGAACACTGAAGCTTTCTTT.

The CDR3 coding sequence is TGTGCCAGCAGCTCACTTAGCGGGATGGGGTTCTTC. Translated: CASSSLSGMGFF. The chain links TRBV9 to TRBJ2-1, with 8 bases fitting TRBD2. Germline CDR1 SGDLS, CDR2 YYNGEE. The junction had 9 bases not matched to a gene; V was cut back by 4 bases and J by 15 bases. This CDR3 has 12 residues.

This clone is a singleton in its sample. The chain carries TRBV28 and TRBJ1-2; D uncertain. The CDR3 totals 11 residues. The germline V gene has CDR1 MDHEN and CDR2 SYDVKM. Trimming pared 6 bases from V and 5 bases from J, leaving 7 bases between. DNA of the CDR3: TGTGCCAGCAGCGAACCATATGGCTACACCTTC. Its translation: CASSEPYGYTF.

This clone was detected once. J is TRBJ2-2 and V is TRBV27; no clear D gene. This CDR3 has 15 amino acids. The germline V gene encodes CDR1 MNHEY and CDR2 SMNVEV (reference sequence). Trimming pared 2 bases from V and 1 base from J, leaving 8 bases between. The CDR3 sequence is CASSLVPGNTGELFF. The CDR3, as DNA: TGTGCCAGCAGTTTAGTTCCCGGGAACACCGGGGAGCTGTTTTTT.

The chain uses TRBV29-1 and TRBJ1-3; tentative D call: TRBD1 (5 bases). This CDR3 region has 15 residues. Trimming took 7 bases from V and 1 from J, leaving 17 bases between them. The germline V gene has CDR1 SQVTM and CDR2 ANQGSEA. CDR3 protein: CSAGGGRPSGNTIYF. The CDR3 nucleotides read TGCAGCGCTGGGGGGGGACGCCCATCTGGAAACACCATATATTTT. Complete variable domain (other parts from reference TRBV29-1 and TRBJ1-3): SAVISQKPSRDICQRGTSLTIQCQVDSQVTMMFWYRQQPGQSLTLIATANQGSEATYESGFVIDKFPISRPNLTFSTLTVSNMSPEDSSIYLCSAGGGRPSGNTIYFGEGSWLTVV.

The CDR3 loop reads CASSLEALSNTEAFF. CDR3 DNA: TGCGCCAGCAGCTTGGAGGCACTCTCGAACACTGAAGCTTTCTTT. The chain recombines TRBV5-1 with TRBJ1-1; D gene unclear. Germline CDR1 and CDR2: SGHRS and YFSETQ. Deletions cut 0 bases from V and 1 base from J, with 10 bases between. CDR3 size: 15 residues.

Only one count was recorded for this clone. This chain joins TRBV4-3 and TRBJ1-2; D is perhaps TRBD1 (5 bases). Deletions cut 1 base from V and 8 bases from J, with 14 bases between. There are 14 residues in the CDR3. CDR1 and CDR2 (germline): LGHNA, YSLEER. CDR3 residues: CASSQVGGSGGYTF. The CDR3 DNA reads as TGCGCCAGCAGCCAAGTGGGGGGATCCGGAGGCTACACCTTC.

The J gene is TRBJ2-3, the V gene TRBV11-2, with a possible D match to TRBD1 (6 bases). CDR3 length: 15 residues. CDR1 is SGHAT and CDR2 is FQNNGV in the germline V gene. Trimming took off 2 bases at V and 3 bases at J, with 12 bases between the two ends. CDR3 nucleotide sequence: TGTGCCAGCAGCTTACAGGGGCTAGGGACAGATACGCAGTATTTT. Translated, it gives CASSLQGLGTDTQYF.

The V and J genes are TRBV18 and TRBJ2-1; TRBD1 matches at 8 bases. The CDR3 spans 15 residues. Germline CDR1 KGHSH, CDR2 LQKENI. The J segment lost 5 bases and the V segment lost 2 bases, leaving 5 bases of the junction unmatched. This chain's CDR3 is CASSPNQGAHNEQFF. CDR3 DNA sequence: TGTGCCAGCTCACCAAACCAGGGGGCCCACAATGAGCAGTTCTTC.

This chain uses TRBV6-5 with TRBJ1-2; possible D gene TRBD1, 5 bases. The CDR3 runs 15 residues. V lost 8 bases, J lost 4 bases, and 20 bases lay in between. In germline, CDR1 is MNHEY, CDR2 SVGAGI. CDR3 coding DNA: TGTGCCAGCTTTTCGGGGCTGACGCCCCTCTATGGCTACACCTTC. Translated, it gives CASFSGLTPLYGYTF.

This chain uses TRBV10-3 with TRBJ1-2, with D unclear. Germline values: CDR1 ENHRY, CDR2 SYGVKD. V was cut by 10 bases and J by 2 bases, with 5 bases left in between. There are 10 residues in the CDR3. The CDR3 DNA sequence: TGTGCCACCGGCAACTATGGCTACACCTTC. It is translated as CATGNYGYTF.

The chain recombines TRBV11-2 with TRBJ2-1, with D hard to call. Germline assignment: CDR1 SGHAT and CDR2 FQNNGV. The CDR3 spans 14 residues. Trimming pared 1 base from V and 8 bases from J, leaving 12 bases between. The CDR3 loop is CASSLVGKPHEQFF. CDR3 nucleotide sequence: TGTGCCAGCAGCTTAGTGGGGAAACCCCATGAGCAGTTCTTC.

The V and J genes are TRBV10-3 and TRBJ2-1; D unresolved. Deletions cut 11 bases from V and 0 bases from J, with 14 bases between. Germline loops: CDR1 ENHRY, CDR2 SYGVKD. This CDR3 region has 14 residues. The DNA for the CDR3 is TGTGCCGTAAACACGGCAGGCTCCTACAATGAGCAGTTCTTC. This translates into CAVNTAGSYNEQFF.

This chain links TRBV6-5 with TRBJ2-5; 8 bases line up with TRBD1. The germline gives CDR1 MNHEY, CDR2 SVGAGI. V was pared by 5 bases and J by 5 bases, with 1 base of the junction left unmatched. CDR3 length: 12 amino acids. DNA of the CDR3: TGTGCCAGCAGTCAGGGGGCTGAGACCCAGTACTTC. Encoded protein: CASSQGAETQYF.

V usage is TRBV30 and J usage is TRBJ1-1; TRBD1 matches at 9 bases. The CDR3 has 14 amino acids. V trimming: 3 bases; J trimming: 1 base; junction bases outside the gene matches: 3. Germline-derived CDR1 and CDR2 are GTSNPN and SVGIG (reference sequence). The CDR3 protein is CAWRQGAWNTEAFF. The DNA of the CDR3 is TGTGCCTGGAGACAGGGGGCATGGAACACTGAAGCTTTCTTT.

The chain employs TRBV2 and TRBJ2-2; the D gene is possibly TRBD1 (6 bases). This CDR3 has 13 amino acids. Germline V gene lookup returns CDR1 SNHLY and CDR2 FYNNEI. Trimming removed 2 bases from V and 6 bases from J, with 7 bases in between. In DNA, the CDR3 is TGTGCCAGCAGTGAACCAGGGGCCGGGGAGCTGTTTTTT. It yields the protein CASSEPGAGELFF.

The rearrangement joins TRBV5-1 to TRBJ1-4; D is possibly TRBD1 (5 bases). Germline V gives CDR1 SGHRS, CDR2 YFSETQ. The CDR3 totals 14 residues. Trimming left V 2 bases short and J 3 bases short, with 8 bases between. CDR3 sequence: CASSLQASNEKLFF. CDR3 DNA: TGCGCCAGCAGCTTACAGGCTTCTAATGAAAAACTGTTTTTT.

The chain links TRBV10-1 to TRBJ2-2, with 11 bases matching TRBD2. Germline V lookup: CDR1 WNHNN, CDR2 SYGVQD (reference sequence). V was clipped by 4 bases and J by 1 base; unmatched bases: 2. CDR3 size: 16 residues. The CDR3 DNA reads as TGCGCCAGCAGTGGAGGACTAGCGGGGAACACCGGGGAGCTGTTTTTT. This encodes CASSGGLAGNTGELFF.

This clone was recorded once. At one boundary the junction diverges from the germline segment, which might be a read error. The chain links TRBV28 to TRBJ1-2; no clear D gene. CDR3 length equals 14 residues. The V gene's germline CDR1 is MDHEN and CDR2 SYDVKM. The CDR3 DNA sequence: TGTGCCAGCAGTACTCAATTACACGGGGAGGGTTCTGGGTTC. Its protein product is CASSTQLHGEGSGF.

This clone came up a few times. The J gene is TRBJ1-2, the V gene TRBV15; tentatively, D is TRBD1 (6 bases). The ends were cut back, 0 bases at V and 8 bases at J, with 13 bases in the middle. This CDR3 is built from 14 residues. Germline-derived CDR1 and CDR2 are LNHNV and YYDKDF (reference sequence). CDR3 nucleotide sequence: TGTGCCACCAGCAGAGACGGGACACCCGGGGGCTACACCTTC. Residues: CATSRDGTPGGYTF.

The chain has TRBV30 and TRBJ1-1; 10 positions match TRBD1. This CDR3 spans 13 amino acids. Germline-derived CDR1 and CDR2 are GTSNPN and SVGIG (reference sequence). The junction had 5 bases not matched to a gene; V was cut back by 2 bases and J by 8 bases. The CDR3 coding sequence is TGTGCCTGGAGTACCGGACAGGGGGGAGAAGCTTTCTTT. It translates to CAWSTGQGGEAFF.

CDR3 sequence (DNA): TGTGCCTGGAGCGACTCCCGAAGGTCCCTCCACTTT. It codes for CAWSDSRRSLHF. The rearrangement uses TRBV30 and TRBJ1-6; D remains unclear. This CDR3 has 12 residues. V dropped 3 bases and J dropped 14 bases, with 14 bases sitting between them. Germline values: CDR1 GTSNPN, CDR2 SVGIG (reference sequence).

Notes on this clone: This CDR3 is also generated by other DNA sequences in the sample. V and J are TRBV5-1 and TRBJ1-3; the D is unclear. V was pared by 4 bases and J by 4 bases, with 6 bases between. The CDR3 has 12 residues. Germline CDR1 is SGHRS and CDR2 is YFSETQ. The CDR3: CASSPDGNTIYF. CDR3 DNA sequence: TGCGCCAGCAGCCCGGACGGAAACACCATATATTTT. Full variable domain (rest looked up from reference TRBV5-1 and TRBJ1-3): KAGVTQTPRYLIKTRGQQVTLSCSPISGHRSVSWYQQTPGQGLQFLFEYFSETQRNKGNFPGRFSGRQFSNSRSEMNVSTLELGDSALYLCASSPDGNTIYFGEGSWLTVV.